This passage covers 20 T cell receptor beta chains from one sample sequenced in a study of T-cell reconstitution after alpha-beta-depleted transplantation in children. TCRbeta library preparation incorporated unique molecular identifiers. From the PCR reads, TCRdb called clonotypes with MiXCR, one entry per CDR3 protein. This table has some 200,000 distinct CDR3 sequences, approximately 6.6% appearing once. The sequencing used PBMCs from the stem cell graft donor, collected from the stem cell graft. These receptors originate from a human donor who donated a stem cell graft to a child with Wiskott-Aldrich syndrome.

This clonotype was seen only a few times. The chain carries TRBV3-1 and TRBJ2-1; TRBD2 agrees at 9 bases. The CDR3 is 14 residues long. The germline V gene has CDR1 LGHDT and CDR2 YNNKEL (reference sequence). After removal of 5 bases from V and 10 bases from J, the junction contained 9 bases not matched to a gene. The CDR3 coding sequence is TGTGCCAGCAGCTATAGCGGGAGCTTTCACGAGCAGTTCTTC. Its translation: CASSYSGSFHEQFF.

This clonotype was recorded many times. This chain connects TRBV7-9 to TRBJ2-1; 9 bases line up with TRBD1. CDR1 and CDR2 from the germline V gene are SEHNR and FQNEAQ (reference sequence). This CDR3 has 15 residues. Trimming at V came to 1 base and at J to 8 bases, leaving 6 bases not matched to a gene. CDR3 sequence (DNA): TGTGCCAGCAGCTTAGGACAGGGGGTTTACTATGAGCAGTTCTTC. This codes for CASSLGQGVYYEQFF.

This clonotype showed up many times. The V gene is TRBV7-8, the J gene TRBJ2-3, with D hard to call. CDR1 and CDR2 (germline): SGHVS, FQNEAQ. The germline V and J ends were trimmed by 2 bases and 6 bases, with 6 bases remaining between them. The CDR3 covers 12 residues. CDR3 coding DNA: TGTGCCAGCAGCTTAAACTGGGATACGCAGTATTTT. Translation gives CASSLNWDTQYF.

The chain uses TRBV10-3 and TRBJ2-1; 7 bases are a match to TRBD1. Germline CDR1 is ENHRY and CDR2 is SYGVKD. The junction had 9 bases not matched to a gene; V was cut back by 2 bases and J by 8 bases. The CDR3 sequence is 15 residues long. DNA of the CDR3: TGTGCCATCAGTGAGGGGCAGGGGGACGGCGATGAGCAGTTCTTC. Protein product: CAISEGQGDGDEQFF.

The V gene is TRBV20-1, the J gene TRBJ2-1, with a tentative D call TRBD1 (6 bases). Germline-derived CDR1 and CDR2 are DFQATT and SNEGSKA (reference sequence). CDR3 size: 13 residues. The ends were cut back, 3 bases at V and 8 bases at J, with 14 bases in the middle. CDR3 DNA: TGCAGTGCTAGTCCGACAGGCCCTGATGAGCAGTTCTTC. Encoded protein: CSASPTGPDEQFF.

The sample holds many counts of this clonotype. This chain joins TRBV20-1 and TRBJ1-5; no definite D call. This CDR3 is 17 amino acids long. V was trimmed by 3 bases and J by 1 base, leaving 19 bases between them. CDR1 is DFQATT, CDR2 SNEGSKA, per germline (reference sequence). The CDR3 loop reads CSASGPGRRASNQPQHF. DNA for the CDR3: TGCAGTGCTAGTGGCCCAGGTCGGAGGGCAAGCAATCAGCCCCAGCATTTT.

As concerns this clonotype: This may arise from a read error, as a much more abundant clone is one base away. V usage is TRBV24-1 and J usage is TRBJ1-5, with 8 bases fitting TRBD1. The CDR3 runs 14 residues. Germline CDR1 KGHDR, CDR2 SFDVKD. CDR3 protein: CANSEGQGNQPQHF. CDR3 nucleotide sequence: TGTGCCAACAGTGAAGGACAGGGTAATCAGCCCCAGCATTTT.

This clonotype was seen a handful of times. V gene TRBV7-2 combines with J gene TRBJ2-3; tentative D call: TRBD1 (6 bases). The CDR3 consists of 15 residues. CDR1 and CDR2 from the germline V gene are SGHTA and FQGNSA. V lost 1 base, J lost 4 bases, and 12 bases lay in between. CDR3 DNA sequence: TGTGCCAGCAGCTTAGTTGGGTCAGGGGCAGATACGCAGTATTTT. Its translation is CASSLVGSGADTQYF.

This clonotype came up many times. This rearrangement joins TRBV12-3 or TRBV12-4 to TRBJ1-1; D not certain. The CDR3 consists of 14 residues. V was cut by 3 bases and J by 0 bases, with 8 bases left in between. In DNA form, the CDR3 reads TGTGCCAGCAGTTTTTACACCATGAACACTGAAGCTTTCTTT. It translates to CASSFYTMNTEAFF.

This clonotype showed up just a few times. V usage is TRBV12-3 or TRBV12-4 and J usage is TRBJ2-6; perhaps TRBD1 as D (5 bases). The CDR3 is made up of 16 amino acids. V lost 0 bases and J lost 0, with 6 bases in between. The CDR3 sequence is CASSLAGPSGANVLTF. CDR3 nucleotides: TGTGCCAGCAGTTTAGCGGGGCCCTCTGGGGCCAACGTCCTGACTTTC.

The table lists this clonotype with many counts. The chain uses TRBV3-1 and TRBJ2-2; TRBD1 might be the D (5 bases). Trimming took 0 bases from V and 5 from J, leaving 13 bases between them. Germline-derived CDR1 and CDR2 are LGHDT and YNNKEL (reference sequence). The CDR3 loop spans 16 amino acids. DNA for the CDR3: TGTGCCAGCAGCCAAGAGTTGTTAGGGGCGACCGGGGAGCTGTTTTTT. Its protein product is CASSQELLGATGELFF. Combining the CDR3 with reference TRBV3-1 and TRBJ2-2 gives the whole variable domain DTAVSQTPKYLVTQMGNDKSIKCEQNLGHDTMYWYKQDSKKFLKIMFSYNNKELIINETVPNRFSPKSPDKAHLNLHINSLELGDSAVYFCASSQELLGATGELFFGEGSRLTVL.

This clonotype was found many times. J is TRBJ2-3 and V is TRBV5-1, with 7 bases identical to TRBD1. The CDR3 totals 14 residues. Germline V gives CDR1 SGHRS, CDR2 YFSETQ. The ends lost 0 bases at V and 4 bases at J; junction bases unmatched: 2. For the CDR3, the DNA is TGCGCCAGCAGCTTGGGACAGGGCCCAGATACGCAGTATTTT. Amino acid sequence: CASSLGQGPDTQYF.

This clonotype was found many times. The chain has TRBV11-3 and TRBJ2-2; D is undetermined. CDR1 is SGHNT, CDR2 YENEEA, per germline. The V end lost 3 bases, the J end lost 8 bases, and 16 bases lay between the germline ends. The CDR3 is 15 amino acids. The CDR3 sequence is CASSFMLSLPGELFF. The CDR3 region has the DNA TGTGCCAGCAGCTTTATGCTGAGCCTACCTGGGGAGCTGTTTTTT. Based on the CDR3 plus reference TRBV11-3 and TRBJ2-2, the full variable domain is EAGVVQSPRYKIIEKKQPVAFWCNPISGHNTLYWYLQNLGQGPELLIRYENEEAVDDSQLPKDRFSAERLKGVDSTLKIQPAELGDSAVYLCASSFMLSLPGELFFGEGSRLTVL.

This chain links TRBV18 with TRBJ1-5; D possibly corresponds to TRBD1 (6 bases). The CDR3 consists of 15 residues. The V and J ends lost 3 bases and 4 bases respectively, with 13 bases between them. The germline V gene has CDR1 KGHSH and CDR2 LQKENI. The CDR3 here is CASSPSGDSNQPQHF. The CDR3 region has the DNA TGTGCCAGCTCACCCTCAGGGGATTCGAATCAGCCCCAGCATTTT.

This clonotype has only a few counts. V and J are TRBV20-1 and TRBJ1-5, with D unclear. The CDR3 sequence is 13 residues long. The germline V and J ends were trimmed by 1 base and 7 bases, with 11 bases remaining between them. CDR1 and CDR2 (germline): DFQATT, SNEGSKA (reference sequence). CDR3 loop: CSARGGFGQPQHF. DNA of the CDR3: TGCAGTGCTAGAGGAGGGTTCGGCCAGCCCCAGCATTTT.

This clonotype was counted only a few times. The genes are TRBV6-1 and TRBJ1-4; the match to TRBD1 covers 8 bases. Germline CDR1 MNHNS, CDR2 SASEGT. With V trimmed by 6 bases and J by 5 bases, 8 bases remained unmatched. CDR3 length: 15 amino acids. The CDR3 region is CASRPDRGRNEKLFF. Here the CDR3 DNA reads TGTGCCAGCAGACCAGACAGGGGAAGAAATGAAAAACTGTTTTTT.

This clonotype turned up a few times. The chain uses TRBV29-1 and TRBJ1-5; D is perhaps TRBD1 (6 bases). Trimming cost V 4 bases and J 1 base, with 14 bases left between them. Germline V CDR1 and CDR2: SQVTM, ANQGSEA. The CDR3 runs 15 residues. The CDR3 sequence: CSVAYRVGSNQPQHF. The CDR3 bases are TGCAGCGTTGCATACAGGGTGGGCAGCAATCAGCCCCAGCATTTT.

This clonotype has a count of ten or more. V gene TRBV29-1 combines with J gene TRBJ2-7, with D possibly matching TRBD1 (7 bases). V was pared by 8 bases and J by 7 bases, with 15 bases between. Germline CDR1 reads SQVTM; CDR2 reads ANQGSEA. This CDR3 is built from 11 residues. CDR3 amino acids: CSTNRGGEQYF. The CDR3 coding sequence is TGCAGCACGAACAGGGGAGGTGAGCAGTACTTC.

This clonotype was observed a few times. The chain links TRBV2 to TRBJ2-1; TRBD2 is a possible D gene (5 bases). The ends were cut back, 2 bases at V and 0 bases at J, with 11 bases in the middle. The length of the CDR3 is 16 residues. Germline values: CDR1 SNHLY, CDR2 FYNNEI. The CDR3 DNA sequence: TGTGCCAGCAGTGAACGCGGGCGGAGCTCCTACAATGAGCAGTTCTTC. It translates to CASSERGRSSYNEQFF.

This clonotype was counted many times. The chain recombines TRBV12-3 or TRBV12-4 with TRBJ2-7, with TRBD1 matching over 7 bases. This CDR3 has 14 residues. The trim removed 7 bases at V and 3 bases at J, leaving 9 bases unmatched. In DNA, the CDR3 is TGTGCCAGCAATCTACAGGGGATACGCTACGAGCAGTACTTC. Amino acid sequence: CASNLQGIRYEQYF.